This T cell receptor beta chain was found in a study of identical twins. This clonotype was observed once. Unique molecular identifiers were in the cDNA, with template-switch universal primer binding. TCRdb re-analysed the 5' RACE reads in MiXCR, keeping a single row per CDR3 protein. The data show some 500,000 distinct CDR3 sequences, 13% to 15% seen once. V gave up 7 bases and J gave up 4 bases; unmatched junction bases: 10. Germline CDR1 is MNHEY and CDR2 is SVGEGT. The CDR3 consists of 16 residues. The same sample was also studied in work on yellow fever vaccine responses in identical twins.

The chain employs TRBV6-2 or TRBV6-3 and TRBJ2-1, with 10 nucleotides matching TRBD2. The TCR comes from a young woman in good health. Sequences were obtained from CD4+ T cells sorted from blood. Written as DNA, the CDR3 is TGTGCCAGCACCGCGGGGGGAGCGGGGGGGTACAATGAGCAGTTCTTC. This gives the protein CASTAGGAGGYNEQFF.